This entry lists 14 T cell receptor beta chains sequenced from one sample in a study of blood T cell repertoires in COVID-19. Libraries were prepared by immunoSEQ multiplex PCR; TCRdb keeps only in-frame clonotypes and omits some of them. The table lists 200,000 to 250,000 clones, approximately 80% of them singletons, with about 10% in the top ten. Sequencing input: peripheral blood. The receptors were gathered from an elderly woman with acute or convalescent COVID-19.

The chain joins TRBV4-1 to TRBJ2-1; 9 nucleotides match TRBD1. The V segment lost 1 base and the J segment 4 bases; nucleotides outside the gene matches: 2. This CDR3 is built from 15 residues. CDR1 is MGHRA and CDR2 is YSYEKL in the germline V gene. The CDR3 spells CASSQGQGEYNEQFF. The CDR3 DNA follows: TGCGCCAGCAGCCAAGGACAGGGGGAGTACAATGAGCAGTTCTTC.

V is TRBV4-1 and J is TRBJ1-5; D is ambiguous. CDR3 length: 14 amino acids. The V gene's germline CDR1 is MGHRA and CDR2 YSYEKL. The V end was cut by 1 base, the J end by 4 bases, with 8 bases between. The CDR3, as DNA: TGCGCCAGCAGCCAAGGACGGCGGAATCAGCCCCAGCATTTT. It specifies CASSQGRRNQPQHF.

The chain links TRBV5-8 to TRBJ1-5; D is undetermined. The CDR3 consists of 15 residues. Per germline, CDR1 SGHTS and CDR2 YDEGEE. Trimming pared 0 bases from V and 0 bases from J, leaving 7 bases between. In nucleotides, the CDR3 is TGTGCCAGCAGCTTGGTTCGGGGTAGCAATCAGCCCCAGCATTTT. Amino acids: CASSLVRGSNQPQHF.

The chain couples TRBV10-1 to TRBJ2-3, with TRBD2 matching over 9 bases. Germline loops: CDR1 WNHNN, CDR2 SYGVQD (reference sequence). Trimming at V came to 6 bases and at J to 3 bases, leaving 4 bases not matched to a gene. The CDR3 totals 14 residues. CDR3 sequence (DNA): TGCGCCAGCAGCACTAGCGGGCGAACAGATACGCAGTATTTT. Translation gives CASSTSGRTDTQYF.

This chain joins TRBV5-1 and TRBJ2-5; 8 nucleotides align to TRBD2. Germline V gives CDR1 SGHRS, CDR2 YFSETQ. This CDR3 contains 17 residues. J was trimmed by 5 bases and V by 4 bases; bases with no gene match: 16. CDR3 protein: CASSPAGSGGPWETQYF. The CDR3 DNA sequence: TGCGCCAGCAGCCCAGCTGGTTCGGGGGGGCCCTGGGAGACCCAGTACTTC. Filled out from reference TRBV5-1 and TRBJ2-5, the complete variable domain reads KAGVTQTPRYLIKTRGQQVTLSCSPISGHRSVSWYQQTPGQGLQFLFEYFSETQRNKGNFPGRFSGRQFSNSRSEMNVSTLELGDSALYLCASSPAGSGGPWETQYFGPGTRLLVL.

This chain links TRBV5-1 with TRBJ2-1; D is undetermined. Germline V gene data show CDR1 as SGHRS and CDR2 as YFSETQ. Trimming stripped 4 bases from V and 0 bases from J, with 11 bases between. There are 15 residues in the CDR3. DNA of the CDR3: TGCGCCAGCAGCACCGGTTATAGCTCCTACAATGAGCAGTTCTTC. This translates into CASSTGYSSYNEQFF.

V gene TRBV28 combines with J gene TRBJ2-7, with TRBD1 matching 8 bases. Germline trimming cut 10 bases from V and 0 bases from J; bases unmatched to any gene: 5. The V gene's germline CDR1 is MDHEN and CDR2 SYDVKM. The CDR3 has 13 residues. CDR3 sequence (DNA): TGTGCCATAACGACAGGGGTCTCCTACGAGCAGTACTTC. Encoded protein: CAITTGVSYEQYF.

The gene calls are TRBV7-9 and TRBJ2-7, with D tentatively TRBD2 (6 bases). The germline V gene has CDR1 SEHNR and CDR2 FQNEAQ (reference sequence). The V end was cut by 1 base, the J end by 1 base, with 17 bases between. This CDR3 is 17 amino acids long. CDR3 region: CASSLDIGGMRSYEQYF. The CDR3, as DNA: TGTGCCAGCAGCTTAGACATTGGGGGGATGCGATCCTACGAGCAGTACTTC.

As DNA, the CDR3 is TGTGCCACCAGCAGAGGGGCACGGGGCTCTGGGGCCAACGTCCTGACTTTC. It yields the protein CATSRGARGSGANVLTF. The genes are TRBV15 and TRBJ2-6; D is possibly TRBD2 (5 bases). The CDR3 sequence is 17 residues long. Germline assignment: CDR1 LNHNV and CDR2 YYDKDF (reference sequence). Deletions cut 1 base from V and 0 bases from J, with 10 bases between.

The chain is built from TRBV12-3 or TRBV12-4 and TRBJ1-5; unclear D gene. Trimming removed 3 bases at V and 4 bases at J, with 7 bases between. The CDR3 sequence is 13 residues long. The CDR3 is CASSFSENQPQHF. CDR3 coding DNA: TGTGCCAGCAGTTTTTCGGAGAATCAGCCCCAGCATTTT.

This clone was found a few times. The CDR3 is CASSPDPGRNEKLFF. The CDR3 DNA reads TGTGCCAGCAGCCCGGATCCAGGGAGGAATGAAAAACTGTTTTTT. The chain recombines TRBV7-2 with TRBJ1-4, with a possible D match to TRBD1 (5 bases). Trimming removed 5 bases from V and 5 bases from J, with 15 bases in between. Germline V CDR1 and CDR2: SGHTA, FQGNSA. The CDR3 extends over 15 amino acids.

This chain joins TRBV5-4 and TRBJ1-4, with D possibly being TRBD1 (5 bases). V was cut by 0 bases and J by 7 bases, with 13 bases left in between. The germline CDR1 and CDR2 sequences are SGHNT and YYREEE (reference sequence). CDR3 size: 15 residues. In DNA, the CDR3 is TGTGCCAGCAGCTTGGAGGTGGGGGAGGGTGAAAAACTGTTTTTT. Translation gives CASSLEVGEGEKLFF. The full variable domain, rest sourced from reference TRBV5-4 and TRBJ1-4, is ETGVTQSPTHLIKTRGQQVTLRCSSQSGHNTVSWYQQALGQGPQFIFQYYREEENGRGNFPPRFSGLQFPNYSSELNVNALELDDSALYLCASSLEVGEGEKLFFGSGTQLSVL.

CDR3 amino acids: CASSADRARTEAFF. The CDR3 bases are TGTGCCAGCAGTGCTGACAGGGCTCGCACTGAAGCTTTCTTT. The V and J genes are TRBV2 and TRBJ1-1; TRBD1 aligns across 7 bases. Trimming removed 4 bases from V and 4 bases from J; junction bases left unmatched: 6. This CDR3 contains 14 residues. Germline V gene sequence: CDR1 SNHLY, CDR2 FYNNEI.

This rearrangement joins TRBV24-1 to TRBJ2-3; D possibly corresponds to TRBD2 (5 bases). The CDR3 spans 15 residues. Trimming removed 3 bases from V and 2 bases from J, with 11 bases in between. Per the germline V gene, CDR1 is KGHDR and CDR2 is SFDVKD. This chain's CDR3 is CATSDRGSLTDTQYF. In nucleotides, the CDR3 is TGTGCCACCAGTGATCGGGGTAGCCTCACAGATACGCAGTATTTT.